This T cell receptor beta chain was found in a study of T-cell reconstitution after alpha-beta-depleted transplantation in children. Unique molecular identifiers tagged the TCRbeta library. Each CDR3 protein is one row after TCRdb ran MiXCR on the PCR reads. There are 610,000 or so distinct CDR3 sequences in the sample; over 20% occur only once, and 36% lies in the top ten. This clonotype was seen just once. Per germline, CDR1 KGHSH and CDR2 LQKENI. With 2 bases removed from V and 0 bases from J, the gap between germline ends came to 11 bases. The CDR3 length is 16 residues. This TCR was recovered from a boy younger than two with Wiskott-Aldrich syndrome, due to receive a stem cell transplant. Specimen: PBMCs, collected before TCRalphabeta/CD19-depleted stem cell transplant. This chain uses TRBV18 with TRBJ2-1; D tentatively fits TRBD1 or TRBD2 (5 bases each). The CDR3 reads CASSPFRDASYNEQFF. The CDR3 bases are TGTGCCAGCTCACCATTTCGGGACGCCTCCTACAATGAGCAGTTCTTC.